Each of the 9 T cell receptor beta chains below was sequenced from the same sample in a study of cytomegalovirus exposure and HLA in healthy donors. The PCR had 60 Vbeta and 13 Jbeta primers. Profiled with immunoSEQ multiplex PCR; TCRdb holds only in-frame clones, not every one. Among around 100,000 clones listed, 7.5% to 8.5% were seen once. The sequenced sample was PBMCs. The source of these receptors is a man aged 45-60 years in good health and CMV-seronegative.

The chain uses TRBV6-1 and TRBJ2-3; 9 positions match TRBD2. CDR3 length equals 15 residues. The trim removed 6 bases at V and 1 base at J, leaving 5 bases unmatched. Germline values: CDR1 MNHNS, CDR2 SASEGT. The CDR3 DNA reads as TGTGCCAGCAGACCTAGCGGGGTTCGCACAGATACGCAGTATTTT. It translates to CASRPSGVRTDTQYF.

The gene calls are TRBV4-1 and TRBJ2-7; D not resolved. Germline V gene data show CDR1 as MGHRA and CDR2 as YSYEKL. The V end was cut by 0 bases, the J end by 6 bases, with 9 bases between. CDR3 size: 13 residues. The CDR3 loop is CASSQDLGSEQYF. For the CDR3, the DNA is TGCGCCAGCAGCCAAGATCTTGGCTCCGAGCAGTACTTC.

As to this clone: At one end, the junction sequence differs from germline, possibly due to a read error. The chain employs TRBV7-7 and TRBJ2-7; 11 bases agree with TRBD1. CDR3 length: 13 residues. Germline V lookup: CDR1 SSHAT, CDR2 FNYEAQ (reference sequence). The CDR3 loop reads CASSRDRGNEQYF. CDR3 sequence (DNA): TGTGCTAGCAGCCGGGACAGGGGGAACGAGCAGTACTTC. The full variable domain, in which reference TRBV7-7 and TRBJ2-7 provide the parts outside the CDR3, is GAGVSQSPRYKVTKRGQDVTLRCDPISSHATLYWYQQALGQGPEFLTYFNYEAQPDKSGLPSDRFSAERPEGSISTLTIQRTEQRDSAMYRCASSRDRGNEQYFGPGTRLTVT.

This clone was counted a few times. The J gene is TRBJ1-2, the V gene TRBV28; D remains ambiguous. The V gene lost 3 bases and the J gene lost 8 bases, with 13 bases spanning the gap. The CDR3 spans 13 residues. CDR1 is MDHEN and CDR2 is SYDVKM in the germline V gene. CDR3 residues: CASSLVLEGGYTF. In DNA form, the CDR3 reads TGTGCCAGCAGTTTGGTTCTCGAGGGAGGCTACACCTTC.

V gene TRBV28 combines with J gene TRBJ2-7; TRBD2 aligns across 14 bases. The CDR3 consists of 17 residues. V shed 2 bases and J 8 bases; nucleotides not matched to a gene: 11. CDR1 MDHEN and CDR2 SYDVKM come from the germline V gene. The CDR3 loop is CASSLGTSGGHAGKQYF. DNA for the CDR3: TGTGCCAGCAGTTTAGGGACTAGCGGGGGCCACGCTGGCAAGCAGTACTTC.

The V gene is TRBV28, the J gene TRBJ2-5, with D perhaps TRBD1 (6 bases). CDR3 length equals 13 residues. Germline lookup yields CDR1 MDHEN and CDR2 SYDVKM. Trimming took off 8 bases at V and 0 bases at J, with 10 bases between the two ends. The CDR3 reads CASQQGHQETQYF. CDR3 nucleotides: TGTGCCAGCCAACAGGGCCACCAAGAGACCCAGTACTTC.

This clone was seen only a few times. The chain joins TRBV19 to TRBJ2-6, with 8 bases that match TRBD1. V trimming: 3 bases; J trimming: 1 base; junction bases outside the gene matches: 2. This CDR3 has 16 residues. CDR1 is LNHDA, CDR2 SQIVND, per germline (reference sequence). The CDR3 DNA reads TGTGCCAGTAGTATTCGGACAGGGTCTGGGGCCAACGTCCTGACTTTC. It specifies CASSIRTGSGANVLTF.

The chain employs TRBV6-1 and TRBJ2-5; the match to TRBD1 covers 10 bases. The DNA end lines up better with TRBJ2-7; the J call may be wrong. Germline lookup yields CDR1 MNHNS and CDR2 SASEGT. This CDR3 region has 15 residues. The CDR3 reads CASSGSGTGDNEQYF. The CDR3 DNA sequence: TGTGCCAGCAGTGGATCCGGGACAGGGGACAACGAGCAGTACTTC.

This sequence joins TRBV19 and TRBJ2-7, with a possible D match to TRBD2 (6 bases). Germline V gene data show CDR1 as LNHDA and CDR2 as SQIVND (reference sequence). The CDR3 runs 16 residues. V lost 3 bases, J lost 1 base, and 16 bases lay in between. In DNA, the CDR3 is TGTGCCAGTAGTATTAGACTAGACGGTACATCCTACGAGCAGTACTTC. Amino acid sequence: CASSIRLDGTSYEQYF.